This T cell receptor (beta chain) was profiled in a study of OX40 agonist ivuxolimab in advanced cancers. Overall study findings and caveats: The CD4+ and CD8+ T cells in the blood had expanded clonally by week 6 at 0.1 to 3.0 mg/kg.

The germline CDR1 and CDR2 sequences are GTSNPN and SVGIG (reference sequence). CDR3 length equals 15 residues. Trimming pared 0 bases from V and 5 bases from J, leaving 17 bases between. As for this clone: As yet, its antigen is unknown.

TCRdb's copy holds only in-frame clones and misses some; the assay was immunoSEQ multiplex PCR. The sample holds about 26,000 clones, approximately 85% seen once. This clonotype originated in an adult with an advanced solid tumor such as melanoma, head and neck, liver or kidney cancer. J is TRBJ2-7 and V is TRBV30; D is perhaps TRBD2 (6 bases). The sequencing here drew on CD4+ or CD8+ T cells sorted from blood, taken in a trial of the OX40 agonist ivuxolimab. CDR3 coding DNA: TGTGCCTGGAGTGTCGGTACTAGCCGGTGGGACGAGCAGTACTTC. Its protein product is CAWSVGTSRWDEQYF.